This T cell receptor (beta chain) comes out of a study of response to subunit inactivated influenza vaccine. The study, taken as a whole, reports: The authors put forward the suggestion that each seasonal influenza vaccination may bring in only a limited number of new T cells.

One entry per CDR3 protein results from TCRdb running MiXCR on the RT-PCR reads. The sample lists 500,000 to 600,000 distinct CDR3 sequences, about 10% seen once, with roughly 10% in the top ten. V lost 2 bases and J lost 4; bases outside the gene matches: 12. The CDR3 spans 17 residues. Germline CDR1 and CDR2: SGHVS and FQNEAQ. A note on this clonotype: The antigen remains undetermined.

The origin of this receptor is a man between 50 and 59 years old who received an inactivated influenza vaccine. The sequencing here drew on PBMCs from blood, taken on the day of vaccination. The chain carries TRBV7-8 and TRBJ1-1; the match to TRBD1 covers 8 bases. CDR3 coding DNA: TGTGCCAGCAGCTTAAAATGGCCAGGGGGCGAAGGCACTGAAGCTTTCTTT. It encodes CASSLKWPGGEGTEAFF.